This entry lists 8 T cell receptor beta chains sequenced from one sample in a study of Graves' ophthalmopathy and Graves' hyperthyroidism. Transcripts of RNA were the source for amplifying TCR beta CDR3 regions. Second-round multiplex PCR came after a first-round RT-PCR that employed HTBI primers. MiXCR, applied by TCRdb to the multiplex PCR reads, yields one record per CDR3 protein. The sample records 580,000 or so distinct CDR3 sequences, under 45% being singletons. Sample: peripheral blood or thyroid tissue (not recorded which). The origin of the receptors is an adult man with Graves' hyperthyroidism.

This clonotype has just a few counts. The rearrangement joins TRBV3-1 to TRBJ2-7, with D possibly matching TRBD1 (5 bases). The germline V and J ends were trimmed by 5 bases and 2 bases, with 13 bases remaining between them. The CDR3 consists of 14 residues. CDR1 LGHDT and CDR2 YNNKEL come from the germline V gene (reference sequence). CDR3 sequence: CASSSLAGPYEQYF. CDR3 nucleotides: TGTGCCAGCAGCTCCCTTGCAGGGCCCTACGAGCAGTACTTC.

This clonotype was seen at least ten times. The rearrangement uses TRBV9 and TRBJ1-2; D uncertain. The length of the CDR3 is 15 residues. Germline V gives CDR1 SGDLS, CDR2 YYNGEE. Trimming removed 0 bases at V and 4 bases at J, with 13 bases between. The CDR3 loop is CASSVDSDGVYGYTF. DNA for the CDR3: TGTGCCAGCAGCGTAGATTCAGACGGGGTCTATGGCTACACCTTC.

This chain's CDR3 is CASSRAGERFSNQPQHF. Written as DNA, the CDR3 is TGTGCCAGTAGCCGGGCGGGAGAGCGATTTTCCAATCAGCCCCAGCATTTT. The V call is TRBV19, the J call TRBJ1-5, with D uncertain. Trimming removed 6 bases from V and 3 bases from J, with 21 bases in between. From germline, CDR1 is LNHDA and CDR2 SQIVND (reference sequence). The CDR3 runs 17 residues.

The chain links TRBV7-9 to TRBJ1-1, with D uncertain. CDR1 and CDR2 (germline): SEHNR, FQNEAQ (reference sequence). The CDR3 is made up of 9 amino acids. Trimming removed 1 base from V and 9 bases from J, with 0 bases in between. The CDR3 is CASSLEAFF. DNA for the CDR3: TGTGCCAGCAGCTTAGAAGCTTTCTTT.

The chain employs TRBV11-2 and TRBJ1-1; D not resolved. V lost 1 base to trimming and J lost 11 bases, with 5 bases between them. This CDR3 has 10 residues. Germline loops: CDR1 SGHAT, CDR2 FQNNGV. Here the CDR3 reads CASSLVGAFF. DNA of the CDR3: TGTGCCAGCAGCTTAGTGGGGGCTTTCTTT.

Points on this clonotype: This may come from a read error, since a much larger clone is one base off. The chain combines TRBV7-8 with TRBJ2-2; the match to TRBD1 covers 7 bases. The germline gives CDR1 SGHVS, CDR2 FQNEAQ. The CDR3 has 15 residues. In nucleotides, the CDR3 is TGTGCCAGCAGCAAGACAGGGAGCAATACCGGGGAGCTGCTTTTT. Encoded protein: CASSKTGSNTGELLF.

The chain has TRBV7-2 and TRBJ2-5; 15 nucleotides match TRBD2. The V gene end was trimmed by 5 bases and the J gene end by 7 bases; junction bases not matched to a gene: 14. CDR1 and CDR2 (germline): SGHTA, FQGNSA. The CDR3 length is 18 residues. CDR3 DNA: TGTGCCAGCAGCACTCCGGGACTAGCGGGAGGCACTCATCGGACCCAGTACTTC. Its translation: CASSTPGLAGGTHRTQYF. Using reference TRBV7-2 and TRBJ2-5 for the parts outside the CDR3, the full variable domain is GAGVSQSPSNKVTEKGKDVELRCDPISGHTALYWYRQSLGQGLEFLIYFQGNSAPDKSGLPSDRFSAERTGGSVSTLTIQRTQQEDSAVYLCASSTPGLAGGTHRTQYFGPGTRLLVL.

The rearrangement uses TRBV6-1 and TRBJ1-5, with D tentatively TRBD1 (5 bases). The V gene's germline CDR1 is MNHNS and CDR2 SASEGT. Trimming took off 6 bases at V and 0 bases at J, with 15 bases between the two ends. This CDR3 comprises 16 residues. The CDR3: CASSDRQGYSNQPQHF. The DNA for the CDR3 is TGTGCCAGCAGCGACCGGCAGGGCTATAGCAATCAGCCCCAGCATTTT.